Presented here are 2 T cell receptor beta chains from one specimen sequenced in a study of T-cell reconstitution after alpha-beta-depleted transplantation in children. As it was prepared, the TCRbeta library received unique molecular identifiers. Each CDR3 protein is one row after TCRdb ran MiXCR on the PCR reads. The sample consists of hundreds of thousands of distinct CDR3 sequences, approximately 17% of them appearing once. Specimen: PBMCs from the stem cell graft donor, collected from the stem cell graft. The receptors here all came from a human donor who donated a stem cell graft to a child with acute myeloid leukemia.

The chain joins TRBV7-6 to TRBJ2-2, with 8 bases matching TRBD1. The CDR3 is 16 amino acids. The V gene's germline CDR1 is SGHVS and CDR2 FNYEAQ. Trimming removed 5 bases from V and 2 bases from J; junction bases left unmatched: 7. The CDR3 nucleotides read TGTGCCAGCAGCCCCGGACAGGGCCAAAACACCGGGGAGCTGTTTTTT. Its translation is CASSPGQGQNTGELFF.

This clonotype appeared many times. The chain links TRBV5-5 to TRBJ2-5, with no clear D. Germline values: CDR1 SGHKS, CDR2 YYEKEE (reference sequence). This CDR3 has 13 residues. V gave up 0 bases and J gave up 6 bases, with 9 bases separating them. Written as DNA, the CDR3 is TGTGCCAGCAGCTTGGGGGTCTCAAAGACCCAGTACTTC. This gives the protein CASSLGVSKTQYF.